This TCR beta chain appears in the sequencing data of a study of OX40 agonist ivuxolimab in advanced cancers. Whole-study context: Administration of intravenous ivuxolimab to patients occurred every 2 weeks at 0.01 to 10 mg/kg.

Autoimmune disease history or systemic immunosuppression barred patients. This table comes from immunoSEQ multiplex PCR, and its TCRdb copy is limited to in-frame clones, with some not included. The sample has some 50,000 clones; approximately 83% are singletons. Germline lookup yields CDR1 SQVTM and CDR2 ANQGSEA. V was shortened by 7 bases and J by 6 bases, with 16 bases between the two germline ends. The CDR3 sequence is 13 residues long. The study's findings and limits: What antigens the expanded peripheral T cells recognized was never established.

Points on this clone: The antigen is unknown.

This sequence was found in an adult with an advanced solid tumor such as melanoma, head and neck, liver or kidney cancer. V is TRBV29-1 and J is TRBJ1-5; the D gene is possibly TRBD1 (6 bases). The sequences come from CD4+ or CD8+ T cells sorted from blood, collected in a trial of the OX40 agonist ivuxolimab. CDR3 sequence: CSAGTGTGQPQHF. The CDR3, as DNA: TGCAGCGCCGGAACAGGGACGGGTCAGCCCCAGCATTTT.